Presented here are 12 T cell receptor beta chains from one specimen sequenced in a study of metastatic and nonmetastatic thyroid tumors. Ahead of thyroid surgery, no patient had received treatment of any kind. TCRdb ran MiXCR on the PCR reads. The table records 20,000 to 25,000 clones, under 25% of them present only once. The sequenced sample was tumor tissue. Every receptor here comes from a female donor with papillary thyroid cancer or a benign thyroid nodule (not recorded which). Some clones in this sample may be carry-over from other donors' samples.

This clone was detected many times. V and J are TRBV5-1 and TRBJ2-3; 8 bases match TRBD1. After removal of 5 bases from V and 1 base from J, the junction contained 3 bases not matched to a gene. The CDR3 contains 14 residues. Germline-derived CDR1 and CDR2 are SGHRS and YFSETQ. The DNA for the CDR3 is TGCGCCAGCAGTCGGACAGGGCGCACAGATACGCAGTATTTT. Protein product: CASSRTGRTDTQYF.

This chain uses TRBV20-1 with TRBJ2-7; 7 positions agree with TRBD2. Unmatched junction bases numbered 8, after V lost 3 bases and J lost 3 bases. CDR3 length equals 14 residues. The V gene's germline CDR1 is DFQATT and CDR2 SNEGSKA (reference sequence). The CDR3 loop is CSASRLAVSYEQYF. The DNA of the CDR3 is TGCAGTGCTAGTAGGCTAGCGGTAAGCTACGAGCAGTACTTC.

In its sample, this clone ranks as medium-sized. The gene calls are TRBV20-1 and TRBJ1-1; tentative D call: TRBD1 (6 bases). The germline gives CDR1 DFQATT, CDR2 SNEGSKA (reference sequence). The CDR3 totals 14 residues. The V end was cut by 0 bases, the J end by 1 base, with 9 bases between. For the CDR3, the DNA is TGCAGTGCTAGAGAAGGACAGCAGAACACTGAAGCTTTCTTT. It translates to CSAREGQQNTEAFF.

This clone has at least ten counts. The genes are TRBV19 and TRBJ2-2; 11 nucleotides match TRBD1. V shed 6 bases, J shed 5 bases, and the junction held 8 bases outside the gene matches. The germline V gene has CDR1 LNHDA and CDR2 SQIVND (reference sequence). The CDR3 has 16 residues. The chain's CDR3 is CASRTGGTGGTGELFF. The CDR3, as DNA: TGTGCCAGTAGGACCGGCGGGACAGGGGGGACCGGGGAGCTGTTTTTT.

The chain employs TRBV5-5 and TRBJ2-5, with a weak D call TRBD1 (6 bases). CDR1 and CDR2 from the germline V gene are SGHKS and YYEKEE (reference sequence). V was cut by 0 bases and J by 2 bases, with 8 bases left in between. There are 14 residues in the CDR3. The CDR3 DNA is TGTGCCAGCAGCTTGGCCCAGGGGCAAGAGACCCAGTACTTC. Translated, it gives CASSLAQGQETQYF.

This clone was found many times. The chain couples TRBV20-1 to TRBJ1-2, with a tentative D call TRBD1 (5 bases). The CDR3 spans 13 residues. Germline assignment: CDR1 DFQATT and CDR2 SNEGSKA (reference sequence). V gave up 7 bases and J gave up 7 bases, with 19 bases separating them. CDR3 sequence (DNA): TGCAGTGTCTACCCCGGGACTTCACGTGGCTACACCTTC. Protein: CSVYPGTSRGYTF.

This clone was seen only a few times. The V and J genes are TRBV15 and TRBJ2-1, with 15 bases identical to TRBD2. The CDR3 extends over 14 amino acids. Trimming took 9 bases from V and 8 from J; bases not matched to a gene: 5. Germline V gene sequence: CDR1 LNHNV, CDR2 YYDKDF (reference sequence). CDR3 loop: CATRTSGRGDEQFF. CDR3 sequence (DNA): TGTGCCACGCGGACTAGCGGGAGGGGTGATGAGCAGTTCTTC.

This clone was seen more than once but under ten times. This chain connects TRBV5-1 to TRBJ2-2, with TRBD1 matching over 10 bases. This CDR3 region has 16 residues. From germline, CDR1 is SGHRS and CDR2 YFSETQ. Trimming cost V 0 bases and J 5 bases; bases outside gene matches: 4. CDR3 bases: TGCGCCAGCAGCTTGGGACAGGGGGCTAAGACCGGGGAGCTGTTTTTT. Encoded protein: CASSLGQGAKTGELFF.

A few counts support this clone. The J gene is TRBJ1-6, the V gene TRBV6-1; D is possibly TRBD1 (6 bases). The germline V gene has CDR1 MNHNS and CDR2 SASEGT. This CDR3 has 13 amino acids. The ends were cut back, 6 bases at V and 5 bases at J, with 8 bases in the middle. CDR3 in DNA: TGTGCCAGCAGAGGACAGCATAATTCACCCCTCCACTTT. This gives the protein CASRGQHNSPLHF.

This sequence joins TRBV20-1 and TRBJ2-5; 9 bases agree with TRBD2. CDR1 DFQATT and CDR2 SNEGSKA come from the germline V gene (reference sequence). Germline trimming cut 2 bases from V and 1 base from J; bases unmatched to any gene: 2. The length of the CDR3 is 14 residues. CDR3 sequence (DNA): TGCAGTGCTAGACTAGCGGGGATCCAAGAGACCCAGTACTTC. It yields the protein CSARLAGIQETQYF.

This clone was recorded many times. The rearrangement links TRBV7-3 to TRBJ2-3; 13 bases fit TRBD2. The CDR3 contains 17 residues. Trimming took 4 bases from V and 1 from J; bases not matched to a gene: 5. Germline CDR1 SGHTA, CDR2 FQGTGA. The CDR3 DNA is TGTGCCAGCAGCTCGATCGGACTAGCGGGAGGCACAGATACGCAGTATTTT. Its translation: CASSSIGLAGGTDTQYF.

This chain connects TRBV20-1 to TRBJ1-2, with D maybe TRBD1 (5 bases). Germline V gene lookup returns CDR1 DFQATT and CDR2 SNEGSKA (reference sequence). CDR3 size: 14 residues. V dropped 3 bases and J dropped 8 bases, with 19 bases sitting between them. In nucleotides, the CDR3 is TGCAGTGCTAGTGGGTGGGCGGGGACCTCAGGCTACACCTTC. It is translated as CSASGWAGTSGYTF.